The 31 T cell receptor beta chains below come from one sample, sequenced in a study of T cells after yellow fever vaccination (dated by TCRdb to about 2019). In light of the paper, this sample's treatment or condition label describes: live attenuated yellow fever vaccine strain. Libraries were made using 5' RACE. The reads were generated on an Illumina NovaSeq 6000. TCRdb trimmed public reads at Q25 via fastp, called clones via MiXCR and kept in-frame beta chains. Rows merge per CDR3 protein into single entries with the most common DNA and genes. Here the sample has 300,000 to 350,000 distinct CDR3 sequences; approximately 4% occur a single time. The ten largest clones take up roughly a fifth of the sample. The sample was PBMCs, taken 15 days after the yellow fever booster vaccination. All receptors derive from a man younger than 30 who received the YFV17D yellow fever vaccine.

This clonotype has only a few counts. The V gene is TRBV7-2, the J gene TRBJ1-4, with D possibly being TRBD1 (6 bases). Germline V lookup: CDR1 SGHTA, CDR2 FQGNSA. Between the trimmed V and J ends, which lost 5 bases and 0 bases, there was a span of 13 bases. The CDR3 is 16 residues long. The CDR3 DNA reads TGTGCCAGCAGCCCCGGGGGCGGGGCAACTAATGAAAAACTGTTTTTT. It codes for CASSPGGGATNEKLFF.

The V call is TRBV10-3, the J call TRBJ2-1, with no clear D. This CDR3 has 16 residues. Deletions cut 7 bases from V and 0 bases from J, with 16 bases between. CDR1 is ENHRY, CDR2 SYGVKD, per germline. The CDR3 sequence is CAITNLPSSSYNEQFF. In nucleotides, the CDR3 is TGTGCCATCACCAATCTTCCCTCGAGCTCCTACAATGAGCAGTTCTTC.

The CDR3 DNA follows: TGTGCCACCAGTGATTCCTGGGGGACTAACAATGAGCAGTTCTTC. Translation gives CATSDSWGTNNEQFF. J is TRBJ2-1 and V is TRBV24-1; 7 nucleotides line up with TRBD2. CDR3 size: 15 residues. V dropped 2 bases and J dropped 5; count of bases not matched to a gene: 5. CDR1 KGHDR and CDR2 SFDVKD come from the germline V gene.

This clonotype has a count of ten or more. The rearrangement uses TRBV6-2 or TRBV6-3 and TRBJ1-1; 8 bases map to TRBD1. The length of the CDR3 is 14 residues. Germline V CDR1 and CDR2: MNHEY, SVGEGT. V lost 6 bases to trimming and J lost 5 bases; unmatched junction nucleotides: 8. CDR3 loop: CASSPRGRRTEAFF. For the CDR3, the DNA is TGTGCCAGCAGCCCCAGGGGGCGGAGGACTGAAGCTTTCTTT.

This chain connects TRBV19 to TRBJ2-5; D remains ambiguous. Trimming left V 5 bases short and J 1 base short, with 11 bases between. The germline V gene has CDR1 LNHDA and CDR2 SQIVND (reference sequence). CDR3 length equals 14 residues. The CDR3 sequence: CASSWQAFQETQYF. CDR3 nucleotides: TGTGCCAGTAGTTGGCAGGCGTTCCAAGAGACCCAGTACTTC.

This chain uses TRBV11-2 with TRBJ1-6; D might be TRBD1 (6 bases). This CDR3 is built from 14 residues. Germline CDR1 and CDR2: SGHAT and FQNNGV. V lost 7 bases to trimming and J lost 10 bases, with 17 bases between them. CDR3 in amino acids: CASTIRGGRSPLHF. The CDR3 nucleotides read TGTGCCAGCACCATAAGGGGGGGTCGGTCACCCCTCCACTTT.

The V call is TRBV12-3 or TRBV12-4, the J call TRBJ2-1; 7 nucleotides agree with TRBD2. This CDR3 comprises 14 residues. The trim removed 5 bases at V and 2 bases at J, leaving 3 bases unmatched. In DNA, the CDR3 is TGTGCCAGCAGTCCCCGGGGGGCCTACAATGAGCAGTTCTTC. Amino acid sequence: CASSPRGAYNEQFF.

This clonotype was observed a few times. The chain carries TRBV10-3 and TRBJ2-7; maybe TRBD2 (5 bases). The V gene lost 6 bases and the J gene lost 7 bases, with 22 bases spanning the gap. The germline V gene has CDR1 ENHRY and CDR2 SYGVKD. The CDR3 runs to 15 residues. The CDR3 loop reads CAIRLSGATPGEQYF. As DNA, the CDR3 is TGTGCCATCAGACTGAGCGGTGCCACCCCGGGGGAGCAGTACTTC.

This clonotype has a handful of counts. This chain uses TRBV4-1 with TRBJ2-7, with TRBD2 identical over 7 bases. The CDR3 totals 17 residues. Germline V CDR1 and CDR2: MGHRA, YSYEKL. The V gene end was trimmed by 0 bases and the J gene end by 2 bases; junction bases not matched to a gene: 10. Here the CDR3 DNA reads TGCGCCAGCAGCCAAGAGCCCCCTCTGGGGGGGACCTACGAGCAGTACTTC. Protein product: CASSQEPPLGGTYEQYF.

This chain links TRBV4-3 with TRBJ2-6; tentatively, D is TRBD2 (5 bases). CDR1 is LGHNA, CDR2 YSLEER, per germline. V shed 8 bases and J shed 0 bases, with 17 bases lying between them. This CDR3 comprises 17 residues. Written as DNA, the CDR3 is TGCGCCAGCTGCCGGGATGACCGGCCCTCTGGGGCCAACGTCCTGACTTTC. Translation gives CASCRDDRPSGANVLTF.

In DNA form, the CDR3 reads TGCAGTGCTAGAGATAGCCAGGGGGATAAGCCCCAGCATTTT. Its translation: CSARDSQGDKPQHF. The chain joins TRBV20-1 to TRBJ1-5, with 7 nucleotides matching TRBD1. V was clipped by 0 bases and J by 8 bases; unmatched bases: 7. The germline CDR1 and CDR2 sequences are DFQATT and SNEGSKA (reference sequence). This CDR3 has 14 residues.

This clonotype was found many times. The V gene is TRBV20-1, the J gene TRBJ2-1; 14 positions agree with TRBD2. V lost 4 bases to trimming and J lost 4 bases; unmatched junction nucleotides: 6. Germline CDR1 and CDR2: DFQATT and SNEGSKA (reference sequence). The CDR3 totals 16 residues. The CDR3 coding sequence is TGCAGTGCTACTCGACTAGCGGGGGGGTCTTACAATGAGCAGTTCTTC. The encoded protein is CSATRLAGGSYNEQFF.

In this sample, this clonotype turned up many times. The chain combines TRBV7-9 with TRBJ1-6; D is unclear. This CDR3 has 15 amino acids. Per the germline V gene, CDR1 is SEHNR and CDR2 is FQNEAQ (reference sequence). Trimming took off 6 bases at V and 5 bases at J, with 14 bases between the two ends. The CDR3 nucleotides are TGTGCCAGCAGTCAACTCTACAGCGATAATTCACCCCTCCACTTT. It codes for CASSQLYSDNSPLHF.

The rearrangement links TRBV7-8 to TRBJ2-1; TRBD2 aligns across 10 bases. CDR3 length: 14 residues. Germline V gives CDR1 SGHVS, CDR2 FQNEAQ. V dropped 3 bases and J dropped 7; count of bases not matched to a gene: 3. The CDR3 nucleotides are TGTGCCAGCAGCTTTGGGACTAGCGAAAATGAGCAGTTCTTC. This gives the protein CASSFGTSENEQFF.

The CDR3 DNA reads as TGCGCCAGCGGCTCCGGACAGGGCAGCGGCTACACCTTC. The encoded protein is CASGSGQGSGYTF. This chain links TRBV5-1 with TRBJ1-2; 8 nucleotides match TRBD1. The germline V gene encodes CDR1 SGHRS and CDR2 YFSETQ. CDR3 length: 13 residues. V shed 7 bases and J 8 bases; nucleotides not matched to a gene: 10.

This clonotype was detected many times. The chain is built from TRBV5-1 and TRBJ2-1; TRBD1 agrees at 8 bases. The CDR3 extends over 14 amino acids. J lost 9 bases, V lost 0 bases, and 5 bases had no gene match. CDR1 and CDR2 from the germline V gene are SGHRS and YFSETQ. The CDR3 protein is CASSLVGQDGEQFF. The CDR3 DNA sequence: TGCGCCAGCAGCTTGGTGGGACAGGACGGTGAGCAGTTCTTC.

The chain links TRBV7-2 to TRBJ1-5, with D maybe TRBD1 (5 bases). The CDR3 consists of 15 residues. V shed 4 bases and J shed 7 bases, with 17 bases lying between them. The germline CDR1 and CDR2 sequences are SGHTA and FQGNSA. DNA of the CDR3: TGTGCCAGCAGCTACTCCTCGGGGGTCGGGCAGCCCCAGCATTTT. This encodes CASSYSSGVGQPQHF.

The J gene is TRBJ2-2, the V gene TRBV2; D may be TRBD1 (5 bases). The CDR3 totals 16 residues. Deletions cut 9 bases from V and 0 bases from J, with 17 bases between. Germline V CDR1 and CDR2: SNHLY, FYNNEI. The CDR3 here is CARGQGWGTNTGELFF. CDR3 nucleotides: TGTGCCAGGGGGCAGGGTTGGGGCACGAACACCGGGGAGCTGTTTTTT.

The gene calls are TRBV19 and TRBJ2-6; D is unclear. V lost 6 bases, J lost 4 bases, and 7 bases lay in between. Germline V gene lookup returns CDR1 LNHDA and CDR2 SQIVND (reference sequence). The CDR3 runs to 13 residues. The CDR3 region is CASSPRGANVLTF. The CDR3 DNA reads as TGTGCCAGTAGCCCCCGGGGGGCCAACGTCCTGACTTTC.

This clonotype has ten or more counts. The CDR3 nucleotides read TGTGCCAGCAGCTTACAGGGCCCTGGGGCAGGGGCGTACAATGAGCAGTTCTTC. Translated: CASSLQGPGAGAYNEQFF. The V gene is TRBV7-8, the J gene TRBJ2-1, with D maybe TRBD1 (6 bases). The V gene lost 2 bases and the J gene lost 4 bases, with 21 bases spanning the gap. Per germline, CDR1 SGHVS and CDR2 FQNEAQ. This CDR3 has 18 amino acids.

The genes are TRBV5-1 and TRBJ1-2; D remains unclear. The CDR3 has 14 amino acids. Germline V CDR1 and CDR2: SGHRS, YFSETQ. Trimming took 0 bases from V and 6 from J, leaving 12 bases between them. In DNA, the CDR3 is TGCGCCAGCAGCTTGGAGGGTCTCGTAGATGGCTACACCTTC. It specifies CASSLEGLVDGYTF.

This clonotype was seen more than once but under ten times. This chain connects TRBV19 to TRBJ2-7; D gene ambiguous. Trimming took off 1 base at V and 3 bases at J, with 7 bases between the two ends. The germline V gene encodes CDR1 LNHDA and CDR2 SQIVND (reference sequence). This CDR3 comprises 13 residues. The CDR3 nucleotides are TGTGCCAGTAGTATAGGCCGCGACTACGAGCAGTACTTC. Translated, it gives CASSIGRDYEQYF.

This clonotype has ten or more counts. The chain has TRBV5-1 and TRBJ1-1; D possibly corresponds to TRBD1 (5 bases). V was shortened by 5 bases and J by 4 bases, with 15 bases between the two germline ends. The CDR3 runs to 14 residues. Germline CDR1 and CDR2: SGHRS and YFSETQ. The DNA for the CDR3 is TGCGCCAGCAGGAATCAGGGTTCGAGCACTGAAGCTTTCTTT. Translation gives CASRNQGSSTEAFF.

This chain's CDR3 is CASSLSTSGGNEQFF. The CDR3 region has the DNA TGTGCCAGCAGCTTAAGTACTAGCGGGGGCAATGAGCAGTTCTTC. The chain recombines TRBV11-2 with TRBJ2-1; 11 nucleotides line up with TRBD2. Trimming removed 2 bases from V and 6 bases from J; junction bases left unmatched: 3. The CDR3 covers 15 residues. The germline gives CDR1 SGHAT, CDR2 FQNNGV.

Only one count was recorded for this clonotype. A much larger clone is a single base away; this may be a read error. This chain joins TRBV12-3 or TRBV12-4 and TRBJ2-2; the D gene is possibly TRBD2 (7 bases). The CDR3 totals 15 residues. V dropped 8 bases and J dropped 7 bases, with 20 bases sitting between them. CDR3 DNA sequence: TGTGCCAGCTGGCCCCCGGGGGGCGACGGCGGGGAGCTGTTTTTT. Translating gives CASWPPGGDGGELFF.

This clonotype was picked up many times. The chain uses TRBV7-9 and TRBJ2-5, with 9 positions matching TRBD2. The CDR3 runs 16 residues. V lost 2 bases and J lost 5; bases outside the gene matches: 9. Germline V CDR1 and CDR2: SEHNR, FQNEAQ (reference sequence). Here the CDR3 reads CASSLMPSGELETQYF. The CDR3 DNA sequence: TGTGCCAGCAGCTTAATGCCTAGCGGGGAGCTGGAGACCCAGTACTTC. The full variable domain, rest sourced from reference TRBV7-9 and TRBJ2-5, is DTGVSQNPRHKITKRGQNVTFRCDPISEHNRLYWYRQTLGQGPEFLTYFQNEAQLEKSRLLSDRFSAERPKGSFSTLEIQRTEQGDSAMYLCASSLMPSGELETQYFGPGTRLLVL.

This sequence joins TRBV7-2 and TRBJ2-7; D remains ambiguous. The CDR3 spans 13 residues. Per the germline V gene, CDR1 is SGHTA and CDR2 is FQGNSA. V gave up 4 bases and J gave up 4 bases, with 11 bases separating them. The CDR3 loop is CASSSPAVYEQYF. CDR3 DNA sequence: TGTGCCAGCAGCTCCCCGGCAGTGTACGAGCAGTACTTC.

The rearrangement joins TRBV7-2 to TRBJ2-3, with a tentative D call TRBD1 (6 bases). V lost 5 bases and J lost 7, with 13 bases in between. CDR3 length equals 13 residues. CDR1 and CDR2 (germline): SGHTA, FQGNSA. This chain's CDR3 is CASSRQVLNTQYF. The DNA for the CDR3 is TGTGCCAGCAGCCGACAGGTTCTAAATACGCAGTATTTT.

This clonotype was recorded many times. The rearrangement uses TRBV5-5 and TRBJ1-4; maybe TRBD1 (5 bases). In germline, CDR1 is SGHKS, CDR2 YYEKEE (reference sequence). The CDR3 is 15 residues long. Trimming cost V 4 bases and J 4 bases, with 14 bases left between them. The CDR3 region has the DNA TGTGCCAGCAGCGGGACGGGGCGGAGTAATGAAAAACTGTTTTTT. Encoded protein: CASSGTGRSNEKLFF.

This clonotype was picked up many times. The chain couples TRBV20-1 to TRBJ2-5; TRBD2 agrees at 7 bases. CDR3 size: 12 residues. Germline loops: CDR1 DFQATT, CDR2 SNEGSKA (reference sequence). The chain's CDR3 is CKAQGGEETQYF. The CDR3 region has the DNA TGCAAAGCCCAGGGAGGGGAAGAGACCCAGTACTTC.

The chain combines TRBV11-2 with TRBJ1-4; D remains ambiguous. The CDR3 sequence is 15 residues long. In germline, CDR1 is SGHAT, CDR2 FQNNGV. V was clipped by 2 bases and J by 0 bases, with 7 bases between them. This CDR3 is CASSLMPATNEKLFF. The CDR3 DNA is TGTGCCAGCAGCTTAATGCCGGCAACTAATGAAAAACTGTTTTTT.